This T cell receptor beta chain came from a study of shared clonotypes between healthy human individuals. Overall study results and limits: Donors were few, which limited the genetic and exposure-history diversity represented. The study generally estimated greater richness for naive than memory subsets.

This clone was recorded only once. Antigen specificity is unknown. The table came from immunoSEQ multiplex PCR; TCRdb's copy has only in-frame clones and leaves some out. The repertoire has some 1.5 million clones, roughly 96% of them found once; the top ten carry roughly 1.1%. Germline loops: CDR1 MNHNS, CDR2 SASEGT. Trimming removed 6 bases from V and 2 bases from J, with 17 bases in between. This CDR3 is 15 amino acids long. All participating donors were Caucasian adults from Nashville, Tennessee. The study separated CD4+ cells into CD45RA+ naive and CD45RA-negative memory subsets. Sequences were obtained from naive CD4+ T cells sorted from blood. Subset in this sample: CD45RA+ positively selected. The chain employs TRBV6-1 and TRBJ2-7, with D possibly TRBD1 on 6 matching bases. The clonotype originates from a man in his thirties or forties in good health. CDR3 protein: CASRYWTDETYEQYF. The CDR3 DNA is TGTGCCAGCAGATATTGGACAGACGAGACCTACGAGCAGTACTTC.